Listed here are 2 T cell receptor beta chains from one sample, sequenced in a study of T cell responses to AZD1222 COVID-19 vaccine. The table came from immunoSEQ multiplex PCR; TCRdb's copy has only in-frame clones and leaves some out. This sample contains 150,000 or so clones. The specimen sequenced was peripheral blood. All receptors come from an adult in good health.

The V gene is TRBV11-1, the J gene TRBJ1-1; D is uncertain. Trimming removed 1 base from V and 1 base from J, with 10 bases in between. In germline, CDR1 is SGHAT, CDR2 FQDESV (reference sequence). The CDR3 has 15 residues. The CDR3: CASSLVALTNTEAFF. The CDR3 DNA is TGTGCCAGCAGCTTAGTGGCTCTGACGAACACTGAAGCTTTCTTT. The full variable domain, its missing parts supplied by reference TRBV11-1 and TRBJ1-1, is EAEVAQSPRYKITEKSQAVAFWCDPISGHATLYWYRQILGQGPELLVQFQDESVVDDSQLPKDRFSAERLKGVDSTLKIQPAELGDSAMYLCASSLVALTNTEAFFGQGTRLTVV.

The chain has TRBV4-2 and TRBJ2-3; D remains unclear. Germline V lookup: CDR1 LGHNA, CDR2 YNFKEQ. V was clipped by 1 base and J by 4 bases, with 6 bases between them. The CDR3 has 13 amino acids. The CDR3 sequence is CASSQGSADTQYF. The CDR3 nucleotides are TGTGCCAGCAGCCAAGGGTCCGCAGATACGCAGTATTTT.